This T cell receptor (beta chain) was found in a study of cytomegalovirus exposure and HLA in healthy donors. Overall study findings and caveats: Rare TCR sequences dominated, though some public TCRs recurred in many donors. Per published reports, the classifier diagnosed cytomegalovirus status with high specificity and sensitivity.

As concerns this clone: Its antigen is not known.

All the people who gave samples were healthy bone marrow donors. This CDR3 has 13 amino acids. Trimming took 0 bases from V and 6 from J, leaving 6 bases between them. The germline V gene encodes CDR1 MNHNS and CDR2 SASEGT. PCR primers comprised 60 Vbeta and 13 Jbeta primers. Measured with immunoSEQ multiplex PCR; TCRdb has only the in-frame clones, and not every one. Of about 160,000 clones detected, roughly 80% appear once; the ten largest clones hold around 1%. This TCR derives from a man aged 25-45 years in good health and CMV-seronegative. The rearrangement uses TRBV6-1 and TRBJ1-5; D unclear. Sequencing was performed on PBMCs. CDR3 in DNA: TGTGCCAGCAGTGAAGCGAGGTGTCAGCCCCAGCATTTT. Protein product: CASSEARCQPQHF.